A selection of T cell receptor beta chains follows, all from one sample in a study of cytomegalovirus exposure and HLA in healthy donors. Produced via immunoSEQ multiplex PCR; TCRdb's table is partial and in-frame only. The sample has 170,000 or so clones, 80% seen once. Sequencing was performed on PBMCs. These receptors were collected from a boy aged 5-17 years in good health and CMV-seronegative. CDR3s include the opening cysteine and the closing phenylalanine or tryptophan. D genes are given only for firm matches. The size of a clone is reported for some rows only, either as once, few or many, or as a class for expanded clones.

J: TRBJ2-7
V: TRBV5-4
D: -
size: -
DNA: TGTGCCAGCAGCTTGGCAGGGAACCTCTACGAGCAGTACTTC
CDR3: CASSLAGNLYEQYF

J: TRBJ2-2
V: TRBV2
D: -
size: few
DNA: TGTGCCAGCAGTCCGACTACAAACACCGGGGAGCTGTTTTTT
CDR3: CASSPTTNTGELFF

J: TRBJ2-7
V: TRBV7-2
D: -
size: -
DNA: TGTGCCAGCAGCACCCAGGGAACTGCGTACGAGCAGTACTTC
CDR3: CASSTQGTAYEQYF

J: TRBJ1-2
V: TRBV11-3
D: -
size: -
DNA: TGTGCCAGCAGCTTATCCGTGACAGTTAATGGCTACACCTTC
CDR3: CASSLSVTVNGYTF

J: TRBJ2-5
V: TRBV20-1
D: TRBD2
size: -
DNA: TGCAGTCACCGGGGGGAAGAGACCCAGTACTTC
CDR3: CSHRGEETQYF

J: TRBJ1-2
V: TRBV28
D: TRBD1
size: -
DNA: TGTGCCAGCGACAGGGGAGGGGGCTACACCTTC
CDR3: CASDRGGGYTF

J: TRBJ1-1
V: TRBV28
D: -
size: -
DNA: TGTGCCAGCAGCCATCCCAGGGCGTCCACTGAAGCTTTCTTT
CDR3: CASSHPRASTEAFF

J: TRBJ2-1
V: TRBV6-5
D: -
size: few
DNA: TGTGCCAGCAGTCCGGTTGCGCCACCCTACAATGAGCAGTTCTTC
CDR3: CASSPVAPPYNEQFF

J: TRBJ2-3
V: TRBV30
D: -
size: -
DNA: TGTGCCTGGAGTGTGGGTCAGCGGGCAGATACGCAGTATTTT
CDR3: CAWSVGQRADTQYF

J: TRBJ2-7
V: TRBV5-5
D: -
size: -
DNA: TGTGCCACCATGCTCCGGGGGGCGGTAGGCGAGCAGTACTTC
CDR3: CATMLRGAVGEQYF

J: TRBJ1-2
V: TRBV19
D: -
size: -
DNA: TGTGCCACTACAGCCAGTCCGCAGGCCCTTAACTATGGCTACACCTTC
CDR3: CATTASPQALNYGYTF

J: TRBJ2-1
V: TRBV11-2
D: TRBD1
size: -
DNA: TGTGCCAGCAGCTTAAAATTCGGGGACAGAAGCTCCTACGAGCAGTTCTTC
CDR3: CASSLKFGDRSSYEQFF

J: TRBJ1-1
V: TRBV11-2
D: -
size: once
DNA: TGTGCCAGCAGCTTAGTTTACGGAAGGGGCGCGGAAGCTTTCTTT
CDR3: CASSLVYGRGAEAFF

J: TRBJ1-6
V: TRBV7-2
D: TRBD1
size: -
DNA: TGTGCCAGCAGCTTTCAGTCGGGACAGCTGAATTCACCCCTCCACTTT
CDR3: CASSFQSGQLNSPLHF

J: TRBJ2-5
V: TRBV9
D: TRBD2
size: -
DNA: TGTGCCAGCAGTGCGGGAGGTAGCGGGGGGGCCGGTGAGACCCAGTACTTC
CDR3: CASSAGGSGGAGETQYF

J: TRBJ1-1
V: TRBV5-6
D: -
size: -
DNA: TGTGCCAGCAGCTTGGAAGGGGCAGGGAACACTGAAGCTTTCTTT
CDR3: CASSLEGAGNTEAFF

J: TRBJ2-2
V: TRBV7-3
D: TRBD2
size: few
DNA: TGTGCCAGCAGCCAAGCGGGGGGCGCGAACACCGGGGAGCTGTTTTTT
CDR3: CASSQAGGANTGELFF

J: TRBJ2-1
V: TRBV6-5
D: -
size: -
DNA: TGTGCCAGCAGTTGGAGACAGAGCGACAAATTGGGTGAGCAGTTCTTC
CDR3: CASSWRQSDKLGEQFF

J: TRBJ2-2
V: TRBV6-6
D: TRBD1
size: once
DNA: TGTGCCAGCAGGCCCGGACAGGGGGGAGCCGGGGAGCTGTTTTTT
CDR3: CASRPGQGGAGELFF

J: TRBJ1-1
V: TRBV7-2
D: -
size: -
DNA: TGTGCCAGCACCTCAAATAGAGCTAACACTGAAGCTTTCTTT
CDR3: CASTSNRANTEAFF

J: TRBJ2-7
V: TRBV5-8
D: TRBD2
size: -
DNA: TGTGCCAGCAGCTTCTCACTAGCGGGAGATTTTGTCTACGAGCAGTACTTC
CDR3: CASSFSLAGDFVYEQYF

J: TRBJ1-2
V: TRBV29-1
D: TRBD1
size: -
DNA: TGCAGCGTTGCTGGGACAGGGGGCGGCTGGAACTATGGCTACACCTTC
CDR3: CSVAGTGGGWNYGYTF

J: TRBJ2-2
V: TRBV5-1
D: TRBD1
size: -
DNA: TGCGCCAGCAGCTTGGAGGAACAGGGGAGTAGCGGGGAGCTGTTTTTT
CDR3: CASSLEEQGSSGELFF

J: TRBJ1-2
V: TRBV25-1
D: TRBD1
size: -
DNA: TGTGCCAGCAGTGAATGGCAGGGGGCTCTTAGTGGCTACACCTTC
CDR3: CASSEWQGALSGYTF

J: TRBJ1-1
V: TRBV28
D: TRBD1
size: once
DNA: TGTGCCAGCAGTTTGCCGGGACAGGCAACCGGGGCTATGATGAACACTGAAGCTTTCTTT
CDR3: CASSLPGQATGAMMNTEAFF

J: TRBJ1-2
V: TRBV9
D: -
size: -
DNA: TGTGCCAGCAGTGTCATTCCCGCGGCGGGGAGAGGTGGCTACACCTTC
CDR3: CASSVIPAAGRGGYTF

J: TRBJ2-2
V: TRBV6-5
D: TRBD2
size: -
DNA: TGTGCCAGCAGACTAGCGGGAGTTACCGGGGAGCTGTTTTTT
CDR3: CASRLAGVTGELFF

J: TRBJ2-5
V: TRBV9
D: -
size: -
DNA: TGTGCCAGCAGCGTAGATAGGGTTGCGGGTGAGACCCAGTACTTC
CDR3: CASSVDRVAGETQYF

J: TRBJ2-7
V: TRBV4-2
D: -
size: few
DNA: TGTGCCAGCAGCCAAGTCTGGCAGGGAATCTACGAGCAGTACTTC
CDR3: CASSQVWQGIYEQYF

J: TRBJ2-5
V: TRBV9
D: TRBD1
size: once
DNA: TGTGCCAGCAGCGTCCGACAGGGGTTTGGGGAGACCCAGTACTTC
CDR3: CASSVRQGFGETQYF

J: TRBJ2-7
V: TRBV30
D: TRBD1
size: few
DNA: TGTGCCTGGGGGACAGGGCACTACGAGCAGTACTTC
CDR3: CAWGTGHYEQYF

J: TRBJ2-2
V: TRBV30
D: TRBD1
size: -
DNA: TGTGCCTGGATGACAGGGCGCGGAACCGGGGAGCTGTTTTTT
CDR3: CAWMTGRGTGELFF

J: TRBJ1-1
V: TRBV14
D: -
size: -
DNA: TGTGCCAGCAGCCGCACTGACCGGGGGAACACTGAAGCTTTCTTT
CDR3: CASSRTDRGNTEAFF

J: TRBJ2-7
V: TRBV20-1
D: -
size: -
DNA: TGCAGTGCTACCCGGTTGGACGAGCAGTACTTC
CDR3: CSATRLDEQYF

J: TRBJ1-2
V: TRBV19
D: TRBD1
size: once
DNA: TGTGCCAGTAGTGGGGACAGGGTTAATTATGGCTACACCTTC
CDR3: CASSGDRVNYGYTF

J: TRBJ1-2
V: TRBV19
D: TRBD1
size: -
DNA: TGTGCCAGTAGCCCTGGACAGGGCTATGGCTACACCTTC
CDR3: CASSPGQGYGYTF

J: TRBJ2-1
V: TRBV9
D: TRBD1
size: -
DNA: TGTGCCAGCAGCGCGACAGGGGGTCCGAACAATGAGCAGTTCTTC
CDR3: CASSATGGPNNEQFF

J: TRBJ2-7
V: TRBV5-1
D: TRBD1
size: -
DNA: TGCGCCAGCAGCTACCTGACAGGGCCCTCCTCCTACGAGCAGTACTTC
CDR3: CASSYLTGPSSYEQYF

J: TRBJ2-3
V: TRBV4-1
D: TRBD2
size: -
DNA: TGCGCCAGCAGCCAAGCGCCTAGCGGGGGGGCAGTAGATACGCAGTATTTT
CDR3: CASSQAPSGGAVDTQYF

J: TRBJ2-1
V: TRBV7-2
D: -
size: -
DNA: TGTGCCAGCAGCAAAAGCCCGGGACTCGGTGAGCAGTTCTTC
CDR3: CASSKSPGLGEQFF